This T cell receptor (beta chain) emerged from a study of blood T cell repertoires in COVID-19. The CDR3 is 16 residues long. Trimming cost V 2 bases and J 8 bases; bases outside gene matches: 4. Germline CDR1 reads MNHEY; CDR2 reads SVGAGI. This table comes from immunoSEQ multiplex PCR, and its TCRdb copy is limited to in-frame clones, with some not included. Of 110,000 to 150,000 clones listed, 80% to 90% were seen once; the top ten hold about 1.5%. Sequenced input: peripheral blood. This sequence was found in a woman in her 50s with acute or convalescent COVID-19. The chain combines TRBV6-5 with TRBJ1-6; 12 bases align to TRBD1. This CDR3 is CASSYGDRGLDSPLHF. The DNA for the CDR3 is TGTGCCAGCAGTTACGGGGACAGGGGGCTAGATTCACCCCTCCACTTT.